Included here is one TCR beta chain sequence, with context. Clones were read by immunoSEQ multiplex PCR, and TCRdb kept only the in-frame ones, dropping some. The sample holds about 150,000 clones, 90% seen once. CDR3 length equals 15 residues. The germline gives CDR1 SGHTA, CDR2 FQGNSA. V was pared by 3 bases and J by 2 bases, with 4 bases of the junction left unmatched. The entry originates in a study of T cell responses to AZD1222 COVID-19 vaccine. The V and J genes are TRBV7-2 and TRBJ2-7; 10 positions match TRBD2. The sequencing here drew on peripheral blood, taken on day 0 of AZD1222 vaccination. This receptor was taken from an adult in good health. CDR3 region: CASSLVAGGTYEQYF. The CDR3 nucleotides are TGTGCCAGCAGCTTGGTAGCGGGAGGCACCTACGAGCAGTACTTC.